The 3 T cell receptor beta chains below were found in one sample sequenced in a study of cytomegalovirus exposure and HLA in healthy donors. A multiplex PCR was run with 60 Vbeta primers and 13 Jbeta primers. The data were produced by immunoSEQ multiplex PCR, yet TCRdb's version contains in-frame clones alone and is incomplete. The sample carries 84,000 or so clones, over 75% recorded once. The sequenced material came from PBMCs. The receptors originated from a human donor in good health.

This chain uses TRBV2 with TRBJ2-1; TRBD2 matches at 8 bases. CDR3 length equals 16 residues. Losses at the gene ends were 6 bases for V and 7 bases for J; bases not matched to a gene: 14. CDR1 and CDR2 (germline): SNHLY, FYNNEI. CDR3 region: CASSHEGRGALNEQFF. The CDR3 DNA is TGTGCCAGCAGCCACGAGGGGCGGGGGGCCCTTAATGAGCAGTTCTTC.

The rearrangement uses TRBV10-1 and TRBJ2-7; 7 nucleotides align to TRBD2. Germline-derived CDR1 and CDR2 are WNHNN and SYGVQD (reference sequence). V dropped 3 bases and J dropped 6; count of bases not matched to a gene: 2. The length of the CDR3 is 12 residues. CDR3 sequence (DNA): TGCGCCAGCAGTGACCCGGGGGGCGAGCAGTACTTC. This gives the protein CASSDPGGEQYF.

The V and J genes are TRBV19 and TRBJ1-5; the D is unclear. Deletions cut 5 bases from V and 7 bases from J, with 12 bases between. The CDR3 runs 13 residues. From germline, CDR1 is LNHDA and CDR2 SQIVND (reference sequence). The CDR3 spells CASSARRGQPQHF. CDR3 bases: TGTGCCAGTAGTGCCCGGAGAGGCCAGCCCCAGCATTTT.